This passage covers 19 T cell receptor beta chains from one sample sequenced in a study of blood T cell repertoires in COVID-19. The data were produced by immunoSEQ multiplex PCR, yet TCRdb's version contains in-frame clones alone and is incomplete. The sample lists 51,000 or so clones, 85% to 90% occurring once. Sequences were obtained from peripheral blood. These receptors were collected from a man at least 80 years old with acute or convalescent COVID-19.

The chain uses TRBV10-1 and TRBJ2-2, with 7 bases identical to TRBD1. The J segment lost 5 bases and the V segment lost 6 bases, leaving 3 bases of the junction unmatched. The germline V gene has CDR1 WNHNN and CDR2 SYGVQD (reference sequence). There are 13 residues in the CDR3. The CDR3 region is CASSEQGTGELFF. CDR3 bases: TGCGCCAGCAGCGAACAGGGGACCGGGGAGCTGTTTTTT.

The chain joins TRBV6-5 to TRBJ1-4; TRBD1 aligns across 7 bases. V shed 8 bases and J 7 bases; nucleotides not matched to a gene: 10. CDR3 length: 14 amino acids. Germline-derived CDR1 and CDR2 are MNHEY and SVGAGI. DNA of the CDR3: TGTGCCAGCTCCCGGTCGAGGGGGCCTGAAAAACTGTTTTTT. Protein: CASSRSRGPEKLFF.

The chain combines TRBV3-1 (or the pseudogene TRBV3-2) with TRBJ1-6; TRBD1 might be the D (6 bases). Germline V CDR1 and CDR2: LGHDT, YNNKEL (reference sequence). The CDR3 length is 17 residues. The germline V and J ends were trimmed by 5 bases and 3 bases, with 17 bases remaining between them. The CDR3 spells CASSSSHQTGYNSPLHF. The DNA for the CDR3 is TGTGCCAGCAGCTCGAGCCACCAGACAGGCTATAATTCACCCCTCCACTTT.

This rearrangement joins TRBV6-5 to TRBJ2-1, with D hard to call. V lost 7 bases and J lost 2, with 12 bases in between. Germline V gene sequence: CDR1 MNHEY, CDR2 SVGAGI. The CDR3 is 14 residues long. The CDR3 DNA reads as TGTGCCAGCACCCCCGACGGAGCCTACAATGAGCAGTTCTTC. This translates into CASTPDGAYNEQFF.

The CDR3 nucleotides are TGCGCCAGCAGCTCAGGGGGAACAACTAATGAAAAACTGTTTTTT. Its protein is CASSSGGTTNEKLFF. The chain has TRBV5-1 and TRBJ1-4; 7 bases map to TRBD1. Losses at the gene ends were 3 bases for V and 0 bases for J; bases not matched to a gene: 2. Germline lookup yields CDR1 SGHRS and CDR2 YFSETQ. The CDR3 totals 15 residues.

V gene TRBV27 combines with J gene TRBJ2-2; D might be TRBD1 (6 bases). Trimming stripped 6 bases from V and 6 bases from J, with 14 bases between. This CDR3 is built from 14 residues. The V gene's germline CDR1 is MNHEY and CDR2 SMNVEV (reference sequence). The CDR3, as DNA: TGTGCCAGCAGCCCATCCGACAGGTCCGGGGAGCTGTTTTTT. It translates to CASSPSDRSGELFF.

This clone was picked up a small number of times. This sample includes further DNA sequences coding for the same CDR3. This rearrangement joins TRBV29-1 to TRBJ1-1; D unclear. The CDR3 consists of 13 residues. Germline V lookup: CDR1 SQVTM, CDR2 ANQGSEA. Trimming removed 2 bases from V and 1 base from J, with 8 bases in between. This CDR3 reads CSVESTANTEAFF. CDR3 DNA sequence: TGCAGCGTTGAAAGTACAGCGAACACTGAAGCTTTCTTT.

J is TRBJ1-1 and V is TRBV9; TRBD1 matches at 8 bases. The CDR3 consists of 15 residues. The trim removed 1 base at V and 2 bases at J, leaving 4 bases unmatched. From germline, CDR1 is SGDLS and CDR2 YYNGEE. Here the CDR3 reads CASSVSSGGNTEAFF. For the CDR3, the DNA is TGTGCCAGCAGCGTATCTTCAGGGGGCAACACTGAAGCTTTCTTT.

The rearrangement links TRBV27 to TRBJ2-3; D is unresolved. Germline assignment: CDR1 MNHEY and CDR2 SMNVEV (reference sequence). Deletions cut 4 bases from V and 0 bases from J, with 11 bases between. CDR3 length: 15 residues. The CDR3 nucleotides are TGTGCCAGCAGTTACATCAGGAAAAGCACAGATACGCAGTATTTT. It yields the protein CASSYIRKSTDTQYF.

The J gene is TRBJ1-5, the V gene TRBV19; possibly TRBD1 for D (5 bases). The germline V gene encodes CDR1 LNHDA and CDR2 SQIVND (reference sequence). V was trimmed by 4 bases and J by 4 bases, leaving 11 bases between them. The CDR3 runs 14 residues. CDR3 bases: TGTGCCAGTAGTACAGGGATGGGAAATCAGCCCCAGCATTTT. It encodes CASSTGMGNQPQHF.

CDR3 bases: TGTGCCAGTACCCCGGGACAAAGGGTAAACGAGCAGTACTTC. Translation gives CASTPGQRVNEQYF. The J gene is TRBJ2-7, the V gene TRBV19, with D tentatively TRBD1 (6 bases). Trimming removed 7 bases from V and 5 bases from J, with 18 bases in between. The germline V gene encodes CDR1 LNHDA and CDR2 SQIVND (reference sequence). This CDR3 has 14 amino acids.

The chain carries TRBV6-5 and TRBJ1-2, with a possible D match to TRBD1 (6 bases). Trimming removed 6 bases from V and 2 bases from J, with 10 bases in between. The CDR3 has 13 amino acids. Germline-derived CDR1 and CDR2 are MNHEY and SVGAGI. The CDR3 DNA reads as TGTGCCAGCAGCCTGGACAGAAACTATGGCTACACCTTC. Amino acid sequence: CASSLDRNYGYTF.

DNA for the CDR3: TGTGCCACCGGGGGGGGACAGGGTCCGGATACGCAGTATTTT. Translation: CATGGGQGPDTQYF. The chain links TRBV10-3 to TRBJ2-3, with TRBD1 as a possible D gene (9 bases). V was pared by 10 bases and J by 6 bases, with 20 bases between. There are 14 residues in the CDR3. Germline-derived CDR1 and CDR2 are ENHRY and SYGVKD.

The chain is built from TRBV30 and TRBJ1-5; 12 bases are shared with TRBD1. CDR1 is GTSNPN, CDR2 SVGIG, per germline (reference sequence). The CDR3 is 15 residues long. J was trimmed by 6 bases and V by 4 bases; bases with no gene match: 7. The CDR3 region has the DNA TGTGCCTGGAATATCGGGACAGGGGGCACTCAGCCCCAGCATTTT. This gives the protein CAWNIGTGGTQPQHF.

The chain employs TRBV5-5 and TRBJ1-5, with D possibly TRBD1 on 6 matching bases. The ends were cut back, 4 bases at V and 4 bases at J, with 18 bases in the middle. The CDR3 length is 16 residues. Looked up from germline, CDR1 is SGHKS and CDR2 is YYEKEE (reference sequence). The CDR3 loop reads CASSPTGSRGNQPQHF. DNA of the CDR3: TGTGCCAGCAGCCCGACAGGATCTAGGGGTAATCAGCCCCAGCATTTT. Complete variable domain (other parts from reference TRBV5-5 and TRBJ1-5): DAGVTQSPTHLIKTRGQQVTLRCSPISGHKSVSWYQQVLGQGPQFIFQYYEKEERGRGNFPDRFSARQFPNYSSELNVNALLLGDSALYLCASSPTGSRGNQPQHFGDGTRLSIL.

This rearrangement joins TRBV28 to TRBJ2-4; 10 bases line up with TRBD1. Germline CDR1 is MDHEN and CDR2 is SYDVKM. Germline trimming cut 3 bases from V and 7 bases from J; bases unmatched to any gene: 3. The CDR3 is made up of 14 amino acids. The CDR3 bases are TGTGCCAGCAGTTTGGCGGGACAGGGGAACATTCAGTACTTC. Translated, it gives CASSLAGQGNIQYF.

V usage is TRBV13 and J usage is TRBJ2-3; D not certain. Germline V CDR1 and CDR2: PRHDT, FYEKMQ (reference sequence). The CDR3 runs 15 residues. Trimming removed 0 bases from V and 2 bases from J, with 9 bases in between. For the CDR3, the DNA is TGTGCCAGCAGCTTAGGGCCCCAGTTCACAGATACGCAGTATTTT. Translated, it gives CASSLGPQFTDTQYF.

Remarks on this clone: At one of its ends the junction is not consistent with the germline gene, which may arise from a read error. This CDR3 is also generated by other DNA sequences in the sample. This chain uses TRBV19 with TRBJ1-5, with a possible D match to TRBD1 (5 bases). The CDR3 has 16 amino acids. Germline V gene data show CDR1 as LNHDA and CDR2 as SQIVND (reference sequence). The chain's CDR3 is CASSSDRRQRNQPQHF. CDR3 nucleotides: TGCGCCAGTAGTTCCGATCGGAGACAGAGAAATCAGCCCCAGCATTTT.

The V and J genes are TRBV19 and TRBJ1-1, with D uncertain. There are 14 residues in the CDR3. Germline values: CDR1 LNHDA, CDR2 SQIVND (reference sequence). V was clipped by 6 bases and J by 5 bases, with 16 bases between them. The CDR3 region has the DNA TGTGCCAGTAGCATTATAGGATCGGGGACTGAAGCTTTCTTT. Translating it yields CASSIIGSGTEAFF. Based on the CDR3 plus reference TRBV19 and TRBJ1-1, the full variable domain is DGGITQSPKYLFRKEGQNVTLSCEQNLNHDAMYWYRQDPGQGLRLIYYSQIVNDFQKGDIAEGYSVSREKKESFPLTVTSAQKNPTAFYLCASSIIGSGTEAFFGQGTRLTVV.